This T cell receptor beta chain was recorded in a study of cytomegalovirus exposure and HLA in healthy donors. General study results and limits: In a later analysis, first-cohort TCR clusters were found to tend to co-occur in the 130 or so validation repertoires. Investigators reported over 150 TCR beta chains as tied to cytomegalovirus.

A note on this clone: Its antigen is not known.

Using immunoSEQ multiplex PCR, the repertoire was profiled, and TCRdb retains in-frame clones only, with some absent. Among some 180,000 clones listed, approximately 86% were seen once. The CDR3 has 16 residues. The sequencing sample was made of PBMCs. This sequence was found in a man aged 30 to 45 in good health and CMV-seropositive. This chain links TRBV12-2 with TRBJ2-7; TRBD1, the D gene given by the table, was not confirmed from the DNA. TRBV12-2 has pseudogene status. The CDR3 spells CASRLEGSTGAYEQYF. The CDR3 DNA reads TGTGCAAGTCGCTTAGAGGGGAGCACAGGGGCCTACGAGCAGTACTTC.